These 10 T cell receptor beta chains were sequenced from one sample in a study of control samples from healthy donors and cancer patients. Sequencing was performed with immunoSEQ multiplex PCR; in TCRdb, only in-frame clones are kept and a portion is missing. The repertoire includes roughly 150,000 clones, about 86% of them detected once, and roughly 1.7% sits in the top ten. The sequencing sample was made of blood. Receptors originate from a man between 18 and 35 years old in good health.

Written as DNA, the CDR3 is TGTGCCAGCAGCCAAGAACGAGGCACGCAGTATTTT. This translates into CASSQERGTQYF. The chain uses TRBV3-1 (or the pseudogene TRBV3-2) and TRBJ2-3; D remains unclear. The V gene's germline CDR1 is LGHDT and CDR2 YNNKEL (reference sequence). Trimming took off 0 bases at V and 9 bases at J, with 7 bases between the two ends. This CDR3 contains 12 residues.

V usage is TRBV11-1 and J usage is TRBJ2-7, with D perhaps TRBD1 or TRBD2 (5 bases each). The CDR3 totals 14 residues. CDR1 SGHAT and CDR2 FQDESV come from the germline V gene (reference sequence). V lost 2 bases, J lost 4 bases, and 12 bases lay in between. CDR3: CASSLTGGFYEQYF. CDR3 DNA sequence: TGTGCCAGCAGCTTAACAGGCGGGTTTTACGAGCAGTACTTC. Using reference TRBV11-1 and TRBJ2-7 for the parts outside the CDR3, the full variable domain is EAEVAQSPRYKITEKSQAVAFWCDPISGHATLYWYRQILGQGPELLVQFQDESVVDDSQLPKDRFSAERLKGVDSTLKIQPAELGDSAMYLCASSLTGGFYEQYFGPGTRLTVT.

This clone was seen a few times. V and J are TRBV5-8 and TRBJ1-2; D call uncertain. There are 15 residues in the CDR3. Germline CDR1 and CDR2: SGHTS and YDEGEE. V was cut by 3 bases and J by 2 bases, with 14 bases left in between. CDR3 sequence reads: CASSSDGLRNYGYTF. The CDR3 bases are TGTGCCAGCAGCTCGGACGGACTCCGAAACTATGGCTACACCTTC.

The V call is TRBV27, the J call TRBJ2-7, with D perhaps TRBD1 (6 bases). V lost 3 bases and J lost 3, with 9 bases in between. Germline lookup yields CDR1 MNHEY and CDR2 SMNVEV (reference sequence). This CDR3 region has 13 residues. CDR3: CASSLVGGYEQYF. In DNA form, the CDR3 reads TGTGCCAGCAGTTTGGTAGGGGGCTACGAGCAGTACTTC.

This clone has more than one count but fewer than ten. The junction and the germline gene differ at one end; a read error may be behind it. The rearrangement links TRBV30 to TRBJ1-6; D not certain. The germline CDR1 and CDR2 sequences are GTSNPN and SVGIG (reference sequence). CDR3 length: 11 amino acids. CDR3 amino acids: CAWSLRWGLGF. The DNA of the CDR3 is TGTGCCTGGAGCCTGAGATGGGGTCTAGGCTTT.

The chain employs TRBV28 and TRBJ2-1; D is perhaps TRBD2 (6 bases). V was pared by 8 bases and J by 8 bases, with 13 bases between. Looked up from germline, CDR1 is MDHEN and CDR2 is SYDVKM. The CDR3 is made up of 12 amino acids. The CDR3 region has the DNA TGTGCCAGCGTGGGAGGTCTGGATGAGCAGTTCTTC. It encodes CASVGGLDEQFF.

The count of this clone is one. The junction and the germline gene differ at one end; a read error may be behind it. The rearrangement joins TRBV7-7 to TRBJ1-1; D remains unclear. Germline V gene sequence: CDR1 SSHAT, CDR2 FNYEAQ (reference sequence). The CDR3 extends over 13 amino acids. CDR3 loop: CASSRGLNTEAFF. DNA of the CDR3: TGTGCTAGCAGCCGAGGGTTGAACACTGAAGCTTTCTTT.

CDR3 in amino acids: CASSRSRAGGLGGYGYTF. For the CDR3, the DNA is TGTGCCAGCAGTCGGAGCCGGGCAGGGGGCTTGGGCGGCTATGGCTACACCTTC. This chain uses TRBV28 with TRBJ1-2; 8 bases line up with TRBD1. CDR1 and CDR2 from the germline V gene are MDHEN and SYDVKM. The CDR3 loop spans 18 amino acids. J was trimmed by 4 bases and V by 5 bases; bases with no gene match: 18.

V and J are TRBV6-1 and TRBJ1-1; D unclear. CDR1 and CDR2 from the germline V gene are MNHNS and SASEGT. This CDR3 has 13 residues. V was pared by 3 bases and J by 3 bases, with 8 bases between. CDR3 loop: CASSEGRDTEAFF. CDR3 nucleotide sequence: TGTGCCAGCAGTGAGGGTAGGGACACTGAAGCTTTCTTT.

The sample holds a few counts of this clone. The chain carries TRBV9 and TRBJ2-2; TRBD1 agrees at 9 bases. V gave up 0 bases and J gave up 2 bases; unmatched junction bases: 11. CDR1 is SGDLS, CDR2 YYNGEE, per germline. This CDR3 is 19 amino acids long. The CDR3 coding sequence is TGTGCCAGCAGCGTAGAAGGGGATGGGACAGGGATTAACACCGGGGAGCTGTTTTTT. Translating gives CASSVEGDGTGINTGELFF.